This entry features one T cell receptor (beta chain) sequence. The sample comes from a study of CD8+CD57+ T cells in acquired aplastic anemia. On the study more broadly: Mean DNA quantity obtained from sorted CD4+ and CD8+ cells was about 3 ug.

Genomic DNA provided the template from which TCR beta VDJ and CDR3 profiles were obtained. TCRdb re-called the reads with MiXCR, one entry per CDR3 protein. The data hold about 120,000 distinct CDR3 sequences, with under 65% observed a single time. Sequencing involved patients with CD8+CD57+ cell expansion previously shown by flow cytometry. CDR3 length equals 15 residues. Looked up from germline, CDR1 is SGHVS and CDR2 is FNYEAQ. V was trimmed by 5 bases and J by 5 bases, leaving 13 bases between them. The chain recombines TRBV7-6 with TRBJ1-6, with a possible D match to TRBD1 (5 bases). The sample was sorted CD4+, CD8+, or CD8+CD57+ T cells (not recorded which) from PBMCs. The receptor was derived from a human donor with aplastic anemia. CDR3 DNA: TGTGCCAGCAGCGCGGACACTCGGGATAATTCACCCCTCCACTTT. This encodes CASSADTRDNSPLHF.